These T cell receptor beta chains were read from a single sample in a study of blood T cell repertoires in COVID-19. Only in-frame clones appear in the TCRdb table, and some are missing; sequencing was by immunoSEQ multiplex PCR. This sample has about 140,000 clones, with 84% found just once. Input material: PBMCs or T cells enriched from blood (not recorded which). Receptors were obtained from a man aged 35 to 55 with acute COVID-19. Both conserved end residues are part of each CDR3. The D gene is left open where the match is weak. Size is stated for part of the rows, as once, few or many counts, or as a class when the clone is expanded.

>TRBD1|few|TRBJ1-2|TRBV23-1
TGCGCCAGCAGACAGGGGGCAAGATATGGCTACACCTTC
CASRQGARYGYTF
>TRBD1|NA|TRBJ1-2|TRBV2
TGTGCCAGCAGGGCGGACAGGGGGCGCAACTATGGCTACACCTTC
CASRADRGRNYGYTF
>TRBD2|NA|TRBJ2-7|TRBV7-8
TGTGCCAGCAGCTTAGCCAGCGGGAGCAGCTCCTACGAGCAGTACTTC
CASSLASGSSSYEQYF
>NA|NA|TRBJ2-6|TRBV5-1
TGCGCCAGCAGCTTGGTGGCAGATACTAGCTCTGGGGCCAACGTCCTGACTTTC
CASSLVADTSSGANVLTF
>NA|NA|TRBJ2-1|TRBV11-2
TGTGCCAGCAGCTTAGGGGGGGAAGGCGGGGTCCGTAACAATGAGCAGTTCTTC
CASSLGGEGGVRNNEQFF
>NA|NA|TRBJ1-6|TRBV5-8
TGTGCCAGCAGCTTGGGGGGCAGGGTAATTTCACCCCTCCACTTT
CASSLGGRVISPLHF
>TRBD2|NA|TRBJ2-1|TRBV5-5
TGTGCCAGCAGCTTGACTAGCGGGGGGGTATATGAGCAGTTCTTC
CASSLTSGGVYEQFF
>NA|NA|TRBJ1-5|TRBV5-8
TGTGCCAGCAGTCTCCGGGGAGGAGGTCAGCCCCAGCATTTT
CASSLRGGGQPQHF
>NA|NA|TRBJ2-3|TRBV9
TGTGCCAGCAGCGTAGGGCGGGCAGATACGCAGTATTTT
CASSVGRADTQYF
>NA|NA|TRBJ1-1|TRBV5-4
TGTGCCAGCAGCTTGGATTTCGCGCCCCGAGGGGCTTTCTTT
CASSLDFAPRGAFF